Below, one TCR beta chain is given with its context. This sample was taken from a study of T cells in Graves' hyperthyroidism and ophthalmopathy. There were TCR beta CDR3 regions amplified from RNA transcripts. A first-round RT-PCR of the TCR CDR3 used the HTBI primer set. Via MiXCR, TCRdb re-called the multiplex PCR reads, giving one row per CDR3 protein. The table includes hundreds of thousands of distinct CDR3 sequences, about 15% detected once. Ophthalmopathy patients had Clinical Activity Score at least 3, NOSPECS grade at least 4, duration under 3 months. Each diagnosis drew on symptoms, thyroxine, TRAb, thyroid ultrasound and orbital computed tomography findings. The CDR3 runs to 16 residues. Trimming at V came to 1 base and at J to 2 bases, leaving 6 bases not matched to a gene. CDR1 and CDR2 (germline): LGHDT, YNNKEL (reference sequence).

The clonotype comes from a woman between 45 and 60 years old with Graves' ophthalmopathy. The sample was blood. The chain combines TRBV3-1 with TRBJ2-7, with TRBD1 matching 9 bases. For the CDR3, the DNA is TGTGCCAGCAGCCAAGCCCACAGGGGGCTTACCTACGAGCAGTACTTC. Its translation is CASSQAHRGLTYEQYF.